Following are 17 T cell receptor beta chains from one sample sequenced in a study of T cell repertoires in cytomegalovirus infection. Using its own MiXCR run on the reads, TCRdb lists one record per CDR3 protein. Of 500,000 to 600,000 distinct CDR3 sequences listed, 16% were seen once; the top ten hold about 24%. The sample consisted of CD8+ T cells from PBMCs. The receptors shown here come from a human donor in good health (CMV status not recorded). Some clones in this sample may be carry-over from other donors' samples.

This clonotype was seen ten or more times. The chain carries TRBV6-2 or TRBV6-3 and TRBJ2-7; weak D call: TRBD2 (5 bases). Trimming stripped 7 bases from V and 2 bases from J, with 15 bases between. Germline V gives CDR1 MNHEY, CDR2 SVGEGT. This CDR3 is 14 amino acids long. The CDR3 sequence is CASMFQPGTYEQYF. CDR3 nucleotides: TGTGCCAGCATGTTCCAGCCGGGGACCTACGAGCAGTACTTC.

This clonotype was recorded at least ten times. The chain joins TRBV7-9 to TRBJ1-4; no definite D call. CDR3 size: 15 residues. Germline V lookup: CDR1 SEHNR, CDR2 FQNEAQ (reference sequence). The V gene lost 4 bases and the J gene lost 3 bases, with 12 bases spanning the gap. CDR3 sequence (DNA): TGTGCCAGCAGCTCCCGCGCAGAATCTAATGAAAAACTGTTTTTT. This sequence encodes CASSSRAESNEKLFF.

CDR3: CASSSYLLAGDEQYF. The CDR3 coding sequence is TGTGCCAGCAGTTCGTACTTATTAGCGGGGGACGAGCAGTACTTC. The genes are TRBV12-3 or TRBV12-4 and TRBJ2-7; TRBD2 matches at 9 bases. Losses at the gene ends were 4 bases for V and 5 bases for J; bases not matched to a gene: 9. The CDR3 is 15 amino acids.

The table lists this clonotype with a few counts. The chain links TRBV4-2 to TRBJ2-2; TRBD1 or TRBD2 may be the D gene (5 bases each). Germline lookup yields CDR1 LGHNA and CDR2 YNFKEQ. The CDR3 extends over 16 amino acids. V gave up 3 bases and J gave up 1 base, with 12 bases separating them. CDR3 protein: CASSHGTAKNTGELFF. The CDR3 DNA reads as TGTGCCAGCAGCCACGGGACGGCAAAGAACACCGGGGAGCTGTTTTTT.

This clonotype was counted ten times or more. The chain is built from TRBV7-8 and TRBJ2-6, with D tentatively TRBD1 or TRBD2 (5 bases each). The CDR3 sequence is 17 residues long. Trimming shortened V by 3 bases and J by 4 bases, and 16 bases separated the two germline ends. Germline V gene lookup returns CDR1 SGHVS and CDR2 FQNEAQ. This CDR3 is CASSFFPRGVGANVLTF. The CDR3 DNA reads TGTGCCAGCAGCTTTTTCCCCCGAGGGGTCGGGGCCAACGTCCTGACTTTC.

This clonotype was seen repeatedly, ten times or more. The V gene is TRBV7-9, the J gene TRBJ2-7; 7 bases are shared with TRBD2. Germline V gene lookup returns CDR1 SEHNR and CDR2 FQNEAQ (reference sequence). This CDR3 contains 14 residues. Germline trimming cut 2 bases from V and 4 bases from J; bases unmatched to any gene: 5. DNA for the CDR3: TGTGCCAGCAGCTTATCGGGAGGTTGGTACGAGCAGTACTTC. Translation gives CASSLSGGWYEQYF.

This clonotype was detected many times. V is TRBV11-2 and J is TRBJ1-2; D gene unclear. CDR1 is SGHAT and CDR2 is FQNNGV in the germline V gene. V was trimmed by 1 base and J by 4 bases, leaving 10 bases between them. This CDR3 has 14 amino acids. DNA of the CDR3: TGTGCCAGCAGCTTAGCGGGAGCAGGCTATGGCTACACCTTC. Translation gives CASSLAGAGYGYTF. Full variable domain (outside the CDR3, taken from reference TRBV11-2 and TRBJ1-2): EAGVAQSPRYKIIEKRQSVAFWCNPISGHATLYWYQQILGQGPKLLIQFQNNGVVDDSQLPKDRFSAERLKGVDSTLKIQPAKLEDSAVYLCASSLAGAGYGYTFGSGTRLTVV.

This clonotype occurred many times. The rearrangement joins TRBV7-2 to TRBJ2-3; D gene unclear. The germline V gene has CDR1 SGHTA and CDR2 FQGNSA. The CDR3 runs to 16 residues. V lost 3 bases and J lost 4, with 17 bases in between. For the CDR3, the DNA is TGTGCCAGCAGCTTGATGTGGTCCGGCGATGCAGATACGCAGTATTTT. It is translated as CASSLMWSGDADTQYF.

The CDR3 reads CATLTESEQYF. The DNA for the CDR3 is TGTGCCACCCTGACAGAGAGCGAGCAGTACTTC. The rearrangement joins TRBV6-6 to TRBJ2-7, with a possible D match to TRBD1 (5 bases). The germline CDR1 and CDR2 sequences are MNHNY and SVGAGI (reference sequence). V was trimmed by 10 bases and J by 6 bases, leaving 13 bases between them. This CDR3 comprises 11 residues.

This chain uses TRBV2 with TRBJ2-1; D is unclear. This CDR3 is 11 amino acids long. V was cut by 8 bases and J by 6 bases, with 8 bases left in between. Germline assignment: CDR1 SNHLY and CDR2 FYNNEI. The CDR3, as DNA: TGTGCCAGCCTTACGCGCAATGAGCAGTTCTTC. Its translation is CASLTRNEQFF. Full variable domain (rest looked up from reference TRBV2 and TRBJ2-1): EPEVTQTPSHQVTQMGQEVILRCVPISNHLYFYWYRQILGQKVEFLVSFYNNEISEKSEIFDDQFSVERPDGSNFTLKIRSTKLEDSAMYFCASLTRNEQFFGPGTRLTVL.

The chain links TRBV9 to TRBJ2-7; D assignment may be TRBD1 or TRBD2 (5 bases each). The CDR3 sequence is 15 residues long. Deletions cut 0 bases from V and 4 bases from J, with 14 bases between. CDR1 is SGDLS, CDR2 YYNGEE, per germline. The CDR3 sequence: CASSVAGTAGYEQYF. The CDR3 region has the DNA TGTGCCAGCAGCGTAGCTGGGACGGCCGGATACGAGCAGTACTTC.

The genes are TRBV6-6 and TRBJ2-2, with D possibly TRBD2 on 5 matching bases. Trimming cost V 6 bases and J 3 bases, with 11 bases left between them. The CDR3 extends over 14 amino acids. Per germline, CDR1 MNHNY and CDR2 SVGAGI (reference sequence). CDR3 sequence reads: CASRVTGDTGELFF. As DNA, the CDR3 is TGTGCCAGCAGGGTGACCGGGGACACCGGGGAGCTGTTTTTT.

The table lists this clonotype with a few counts. The chain carries TRBV5-4 and TRBJ2-7; D may correspond to TRBD1 or TRBD2 (5 bases each). CDR3 size: 14 residues. Germline CDR1 SGHNT, CDR2 YYREEE (reference sequence). Trimming removed 4 bases at V and 3 bases at J, with 14 bases between. CDR3: CASSRMGTVYEQYF. CDR3 bases: TGTGCCAGCAGCCGGATGGGGACCGTCTACGAGCAGTACTTC.

Notes on this clonotype: It may be a read error: a sequence one base away is much more abundant. The chain employs TRBV6-1 and TRBJ2-7; D remains ambiguous. Trimming left V 0 bases short and J 3 bases short, with 12 bases between. This CDR3 contains 15 residues. From germline, CDR1 is MNHNS and CDR2 SASEGT. The CDR3 DNA sequence: TGTGCCAGCAGTGAAGCTCCGACAAGTTACTACGAGCAGTACTTC. Its translation is CASSEAPTSYYEQYF.

This clonotype was seen at least ten times. This chain joins TRBV7-3 and TRBJ1-1, with 7 bases aligning to TRBD1. With 5 bases clipped from V and 1 base from J, the junction kept 4 bases outside the gene matches. Germline V gene sequence: CDR1 SGHTA, CDR2 FQGTGA. This CDR3 is built from 14 residues. This CDR3 reads CASSLQGWNTEAFF. The CDR3 DNA is TGTGCCAGCAGCCTACAGGGGTGGAACACTGAAGCTTTCTTT.

The chain has TRBV28 and TRBJ1-5; 7 bases agree with TRBD1. Germline values: CDR1 MDHEN, CDR2 SYDVKM. The ends lost 10 bases at V and 2 bases at J; junction bases unmatched: 5. This CDR3 comprises 13 residues. This CDR3 is CATDGTGNQPQHF. The CDR3 DNA reads TGTGCCACGGACGGGACAGGCAATCAGCCCCAGCATTTT.

The chain has TRBV7-9 and TRBJ2-1; D is unclear. V was pared by 7 bases and J by 5 bases, with 9 bases between. The CDR3 is 12 residues long. Germline assignment: CDR1 SEHNR and CDR2 FQNEAQ (reference sequence). The CDR3 here is CASIRHHNEQFF. DNA of the CDR3: TGTGCCAGCATCCGACACCACAATGAGCAGTTCTTC.